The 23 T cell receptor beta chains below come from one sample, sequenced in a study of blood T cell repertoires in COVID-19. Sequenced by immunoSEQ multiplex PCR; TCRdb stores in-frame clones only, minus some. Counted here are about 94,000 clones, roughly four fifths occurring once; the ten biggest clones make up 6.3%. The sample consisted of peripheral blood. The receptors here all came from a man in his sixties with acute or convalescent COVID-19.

This chain's CDR3 is CSASPRGDYYEQYF. DNA of the CDR3: TGCAGTGCTAGTCCGCGGGGGGATTACTACGAGCAGTACTTC. This chain joins TRBV20-1 and TRBJ2-7, with 8 nucleotides matching TRBD2. After removal of 3 bases from V and 3 bases from J, the junction contained 7 bases not matched to a gene. Germline V lookup: CDR1 DFQATT, CDR2 SNEGSKA (reference sequence). The CDR3 runs 14 residues.

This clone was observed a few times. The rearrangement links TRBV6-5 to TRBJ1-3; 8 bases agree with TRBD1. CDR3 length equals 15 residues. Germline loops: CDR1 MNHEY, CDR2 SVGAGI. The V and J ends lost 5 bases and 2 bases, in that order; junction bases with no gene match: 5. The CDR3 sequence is CASSPRGRTGNTIYF. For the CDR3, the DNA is TGTGCCAGCAGTCCCAGGGGGCGCACTGGAAACACCATATATTTT.

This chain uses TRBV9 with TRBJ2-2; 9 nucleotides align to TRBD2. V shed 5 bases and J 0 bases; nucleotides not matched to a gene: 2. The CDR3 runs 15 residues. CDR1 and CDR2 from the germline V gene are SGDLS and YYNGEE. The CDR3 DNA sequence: TGTGCCAGCAGTTCTAGCGGGGCGAACACCGGGGAGCTGTTTTTT. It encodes CASSSSGANTGELFF.

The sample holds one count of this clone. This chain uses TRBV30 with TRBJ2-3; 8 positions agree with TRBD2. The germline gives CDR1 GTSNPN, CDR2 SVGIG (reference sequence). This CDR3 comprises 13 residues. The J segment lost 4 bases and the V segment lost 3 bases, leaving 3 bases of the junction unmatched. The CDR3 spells CAWSGGAADTQYF. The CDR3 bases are TGTGCCTGGAGCGGGGGGGCTGCAGATACGCAGTATTTT.

CDR3 bases: TGTGCCAGTAGTATAAGGGCAGGGGGAATCCATAGTGAAGCTTTCTTT. It is translated as CASSIRAGGIHSEAFF. V gene TRBV19 combines with J gene TRBJ1-1, with 7 bases fitting TRBD1. Germline CDR1 and CDR2: LNHDA and SQIVND (reference sequence). This CDR3 is 16 amino acids long. Trimming removed 2 bases from V and 7 bases from J; junction bases left unmatched: 13.

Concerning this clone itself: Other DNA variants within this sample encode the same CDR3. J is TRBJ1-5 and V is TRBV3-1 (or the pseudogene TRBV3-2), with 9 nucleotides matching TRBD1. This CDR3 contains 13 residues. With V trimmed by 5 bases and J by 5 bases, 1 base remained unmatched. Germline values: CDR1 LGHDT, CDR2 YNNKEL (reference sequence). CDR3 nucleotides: TGTGCCAGCAGCAGGACAGGGGATCAGCCCCAGCATTTT. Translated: CASSRTGDQPQHF.

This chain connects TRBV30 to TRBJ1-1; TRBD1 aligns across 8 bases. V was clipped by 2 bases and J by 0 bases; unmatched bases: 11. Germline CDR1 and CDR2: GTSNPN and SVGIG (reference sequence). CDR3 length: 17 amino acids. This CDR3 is CAWSSPGQGKVNTEAFF. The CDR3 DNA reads TGTGCCTGGAGTTCTCCTGGACAGGGAAAGGTGAACACTGAAGCTTTCTTT. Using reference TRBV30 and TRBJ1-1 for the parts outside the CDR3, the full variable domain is SQTIHQWPATLVQPVGSPLSLECTVEGTSNPNLYWYRQAAGRGLQLLFYSVGIGQISSEVPQNLSASRPQDRQFILSSKKLLLSDSGFYLCAWSSPGQGKVNTEAFFGQGTRLTVV.

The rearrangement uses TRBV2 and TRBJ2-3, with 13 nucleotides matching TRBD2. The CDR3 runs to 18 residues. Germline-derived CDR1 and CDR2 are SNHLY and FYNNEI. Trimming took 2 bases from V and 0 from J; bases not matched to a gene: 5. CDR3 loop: CASSERLAGGASTDTQYF. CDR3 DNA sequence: TGTGCCAGCAGTGAACGACTAGCGGGGGGAGCTAGCACAGATACGCAGTATTTT. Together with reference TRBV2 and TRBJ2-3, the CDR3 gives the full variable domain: EPEVTQTPSHQVTQMGQEVILRCVPISNHLYFYWYRQILGQKVEFLVSFYNNEISEKSEIFDDQFSVERPDGSNFTLKIRSTKLEDSAMYFCASSERLAGGASTDTQYFGPGTRLTVL.

CDR3 loop: CASSGTGDNSPLHF. Here the CDR3 DNA reads TGTGCCAGCAGTGGGACAGGAGACAATTCACCCCTCCACTTT. V usage is TRBV3-1 (or the pseudogene TRBV3-2) and J usage is TRBJ1-6; 8 bases line up with TRBD1. The germline CDR1 and CDR2 sequences are LGHDT and YNNKEL (reference sequence). The junction had 5 bases not matched to a gene; V was cut back by 6 bases and J by 7 bases. The CDR3 covers 14 residues.

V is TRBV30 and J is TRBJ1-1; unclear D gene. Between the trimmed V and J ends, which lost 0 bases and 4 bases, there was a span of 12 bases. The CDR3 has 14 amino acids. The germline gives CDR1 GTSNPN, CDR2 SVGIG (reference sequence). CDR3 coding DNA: TGTGCCTGGAGTGTCGGGGTAGTGGGCACTGAAGCTTTCTTT. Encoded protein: CAWSVGVVGTEAFF.

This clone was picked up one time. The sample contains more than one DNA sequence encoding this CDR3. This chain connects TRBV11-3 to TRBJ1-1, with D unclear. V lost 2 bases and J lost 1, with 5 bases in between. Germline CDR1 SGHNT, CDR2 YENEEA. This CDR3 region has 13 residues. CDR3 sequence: CASSLNRNTEAFF. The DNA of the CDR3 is TGTGCCAGCAGCTTAAATCGGAACACTGAAGCTTTCTTT.

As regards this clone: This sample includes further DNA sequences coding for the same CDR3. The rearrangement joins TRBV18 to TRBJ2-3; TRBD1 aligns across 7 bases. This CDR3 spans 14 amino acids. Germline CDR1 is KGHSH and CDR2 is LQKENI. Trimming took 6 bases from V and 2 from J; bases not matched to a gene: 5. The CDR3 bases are TGTGCCAGCTCCCGAGGACAGGACACAGATACGCAGTATTTT. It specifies CASSRGQDTDTQYF.

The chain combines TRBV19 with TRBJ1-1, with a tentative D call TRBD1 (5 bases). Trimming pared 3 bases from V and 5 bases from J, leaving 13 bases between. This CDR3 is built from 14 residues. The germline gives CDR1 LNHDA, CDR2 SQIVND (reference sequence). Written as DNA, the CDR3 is TGTGCCAGTAGTATGAACGGCGGGGGGACTGAAGCTTTCTTT. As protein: CASSMNGGGTEAFF.

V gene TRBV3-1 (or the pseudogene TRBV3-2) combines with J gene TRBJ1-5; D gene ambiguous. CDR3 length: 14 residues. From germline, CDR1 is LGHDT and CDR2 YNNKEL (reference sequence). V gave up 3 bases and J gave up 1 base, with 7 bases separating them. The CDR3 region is CASSQGASNQPQHF. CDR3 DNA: TGTGCCAGCAGCCAGGGAGCAAGCAATCAGCCCCAGCATTTT.

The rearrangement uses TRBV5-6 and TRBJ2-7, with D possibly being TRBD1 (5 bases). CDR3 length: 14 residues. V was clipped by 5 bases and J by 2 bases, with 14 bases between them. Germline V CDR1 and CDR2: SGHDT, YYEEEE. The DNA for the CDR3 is TGTGCCAGCAGAAAAGTGGGGCAAACCTACGAGCAGTACTTC. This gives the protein CASRKVGQTYEQYF.

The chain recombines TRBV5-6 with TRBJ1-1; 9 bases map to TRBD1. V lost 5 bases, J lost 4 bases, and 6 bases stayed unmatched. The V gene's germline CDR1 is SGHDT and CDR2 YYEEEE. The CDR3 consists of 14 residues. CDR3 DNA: TGTGCCAGCAGTTACGGGACAGGGCCCACTGAAGCTTTCTTT. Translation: CASSYGTGPTEAFF.

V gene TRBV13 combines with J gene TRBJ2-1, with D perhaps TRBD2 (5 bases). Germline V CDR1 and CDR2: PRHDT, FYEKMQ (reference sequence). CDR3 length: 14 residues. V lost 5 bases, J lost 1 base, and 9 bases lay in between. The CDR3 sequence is CASSRAGSYNEQFF. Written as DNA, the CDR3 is TGTGCCAGCAGCAGGGCGGGTTCCTACAATGAGCAGTTCTTC.

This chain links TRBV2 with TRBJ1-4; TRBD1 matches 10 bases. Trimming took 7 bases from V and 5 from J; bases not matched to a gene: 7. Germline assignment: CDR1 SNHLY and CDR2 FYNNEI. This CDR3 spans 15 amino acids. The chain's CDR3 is CASKDWTGGNEKLFF. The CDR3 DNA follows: TGTGCCAGCAAGGACTGGACAGGGGGAAATGAAAAACTGTTTTTT. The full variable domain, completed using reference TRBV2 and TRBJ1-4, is EPEVTQTPSHQVTQMGQEVILRCVPISNHLYFYWYRQILGQKVEFLVSFYNNEISEKSEIFDDQFSVERPDGSNFTLKIRSTKLEDSAMYFCASKDWTGGNEKLFFGSGTQLSVL.

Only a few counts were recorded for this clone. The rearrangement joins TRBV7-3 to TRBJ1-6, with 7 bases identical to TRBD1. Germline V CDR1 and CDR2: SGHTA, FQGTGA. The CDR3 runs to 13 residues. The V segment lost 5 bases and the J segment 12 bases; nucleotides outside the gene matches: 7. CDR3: CASSGAQGGPLHF. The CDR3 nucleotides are TGTGCCAGCAGCGGAGCCCAGGGGGGACCCCTCCACTTT.

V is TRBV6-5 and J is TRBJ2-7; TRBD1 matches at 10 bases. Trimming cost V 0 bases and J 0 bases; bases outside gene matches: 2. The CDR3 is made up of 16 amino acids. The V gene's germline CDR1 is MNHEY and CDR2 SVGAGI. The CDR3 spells CASSYSGQGGSYEQYF. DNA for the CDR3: TGTGCCAGCAGTTACTCAGGACAGGGGGGCTCCTACGAGCAGTACTTC.

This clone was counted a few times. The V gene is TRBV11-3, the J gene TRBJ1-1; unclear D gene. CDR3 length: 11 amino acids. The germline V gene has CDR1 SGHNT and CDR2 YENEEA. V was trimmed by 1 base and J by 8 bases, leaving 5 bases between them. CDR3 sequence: CASSLGGEAFF. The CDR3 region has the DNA TGTGCCAGCAGCTTAGGAGGCGAAGCTTTCTTT.

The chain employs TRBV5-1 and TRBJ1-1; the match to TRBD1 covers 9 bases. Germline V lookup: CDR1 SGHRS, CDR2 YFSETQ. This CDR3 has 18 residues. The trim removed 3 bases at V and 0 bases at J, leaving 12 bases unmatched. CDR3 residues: CASSSGFGQGRMNTEAFF. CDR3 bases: TGCGCCAGCAGCTCCGGCTTTGGACAGGGGAGGATGAACACTGAAGCTTTCTTT.

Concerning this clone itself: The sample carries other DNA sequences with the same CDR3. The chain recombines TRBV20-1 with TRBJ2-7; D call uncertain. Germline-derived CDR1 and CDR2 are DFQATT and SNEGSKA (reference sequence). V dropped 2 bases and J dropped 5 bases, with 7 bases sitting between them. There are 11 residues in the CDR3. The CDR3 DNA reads TGCAGTGCTAGATCTGGGCACGAGCAGTACTTC. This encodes CSARSGHEQYF.